The clone carrying this TCR beta chain was detected ten times or more. Time point in this sample: newly diagnosed GD, antithyroid drugs for less than 3 months. After RNA was extracted from PBMCs, the TCR library was made from it. This entry comes from a study of regulatory T cells in long-lasting Graves disease. V was trimmed by 0 bases and J by 0 bases, leaving 6 bases between them. The CDR3 contains 15 residues. Germline V lookup: CDR1 SGHAT, CDR2 FQNNGV. Researchers made TCR beta libraries by using iRepertoire HTBI primers and running Arm-PCR on CDR3 regions. In TCRdb, the multiplex PCR reads were re-called with MiXCR into one record per CDR3 protein. Seen here are 420,000 or so distinct CDR3 sequences, about 16% observed once, and the top ten hold under 30%. This sample also belongs to another study, concerning T cells in Graves' hyperthyroidism and ophthalmopathy. That source adds: Graves' hyperthyroidism is called stable when ophthalmopathy does not progress within 18 months. For the diagnoses, clinical symptoms, serum thyroxine and TRAb, thyroid ultrasound and orbital computed tomography were used.

The chain carries TRBV11-2 and TRBJ2-1; the D is unclear. The sample consisted of peripheral blood mononuclear cells (PBMCs), taken at new diagnosis, from a patient treated with antithyroid drugs. The receptor's source is a woman aged 18-35 years with Graves disease. CDR3 amino acids: CASSLEVNSYNEQFF. CDR3 sequence (DNA): TGTGCCAGCAGCTTAGAGGTCAACTCCTACAATGAGCAGTTCTTC. The variable domain in full, with the rest retrieved from reference TRBV11-2 and TRBJ2-1, is EAGVAQSPRYKIIEKRQSVAFWCNPISGHATLYWYQQILGQGPKLLIQFQNNGVVDDSQLPKDRFSAERLKGVDSTLKIQPAKLEDSAVYLCASSLEVNSYNEQFFGPGTRLTVL.